Shown below are 24 T cell receptor beta chains from a single sample sequenced in a study of blood T cell repertoires in COVID-19. Using immunoSEQ multiplex PCR, the repertoire was profiled, and TCRdb retains in-frame clones only, with some absent. Found here are more than 300,000 clones, about 90% of them singletons; the top ten hold nearly 6.5%. What was sequenced was peripheral blood. These receptors came from a woman aged 45 to 65 with COVID-19, enrolled during active disease.

The chain joins TRBV3-1 (or the pseudogene TRBV3-2) to TRBJ1-4; D perhaps matches TRBD1 (5 bases). The germline CDR1 and CDR2 sequences are LGHDT and YNNKEL (reference sequence). The CDR3 contains 18 residues. V was clipped by 4 bases and J by 3 bases, with 21 bases between them. The CDR3 is CASSLRGRRGSSNEKLFF. In DNA, the CDR3 is TGTGCCAGCAGCCTCCGCGGGCGGAGGGGTTCGTCTAATGAAAAACTGTTTTTT.

The J gene is TRBJ2-1, the V gene TRBV19; 12 bases fit TRBD2. This CDR3 contains 16 residues. The germline gives CDR1 LNHDA, CDR2 SQIVND (reference sequence). Trimming removed 1 base from V and 7 bases from J; junction bases left unmatched: 5. The CDR3 region is CASSIGRLAGVNEQFF. DNA of the CDR3: TGTGCCAGTAGTATAGGAAGACTAGCGGGAGTAAATGAGCAGTTCTTC.

The rearrangement links TRBV5-4 to TRBJ1-1; D is perhaps TRBD1 (6 bases). Germline loops: CDR1 SGHNT, CDR2 YYREEE (reference sequence). Trimming pared 1 base from V and 6 bases from J, leaving 19 bases between. The CDR3 runs to 16 residues. DNA of the CDR3: TGTGCCAGCAGCTTGCCTACAGGGCTGGGAAGGGCTGAAGCTTTCTTT. Protein sequence: CASSLPTGLGRAEAFF. The full variable domain, completed using reference TRBV5-4 and TRBJ1-1, is ETGVTQSPTHLIKTRGQQVTLRCSSQSGHNTVSWYQQALGQGPQFIFQYYREEENGRGNFPPRFSGLQFPNYSSELNVNALELDDSALYLCASSLPTGLGRAEAFFGQGTRLTVV.

V gene TRBV18 combines with J gene TRBJ2-3; 8 bases match TRBD2. J lost 4 bases, V lost 6 bases, and 15 bases had no gene match. From germline, CDR1 is KGHSH and CDR2 LQKENI. The CDR3 consists of 17 residues. CDR3 in amino acids: CASSPKTIGRAADTQYF. For the CDR3, the DNA is TGTGCCAGCTCTCCAAAAACTATCGGGAGGGCGGCAGATACGCAGTATTTT.

CDR3 sequence reads: CASSIDSHSGGLYEQYF. CDR3 DNA: TGTGCCAGTAGTATAGATTCCCATAGCGGGGGACTCTACGAGCAGTACTTC. The chain couples TRBV19 to TRBJ2-7; 9 positions agree with TRBD2. Germline V CDR1 and CDR2: LNHDA, SQIVND (reference sequence). This CDR3 is built from 17 residues. V was pared by 0 bases and J by 3 bases, with 9 bases of the junction left unmatched.

This sequence joins TRBV4-1 and TRBJ1-5; D not resolved. V was pared by 2 bases and J by 1 base, with 9 bases between. The CDR3 extends over 15 amino acids. CDR1 MGHRA and CDR2 YSYEKL come from the germline V gene. The CDR3 reads CASSQSGGSNQPQHF. The CDR3 DNA reads TGCGCCAGCAGCCAATCGGGCGGGAGCAATCAGCCCCAGCATTTT.

The rearrangement joins TRBV4-2 to TRBJ2-1, with TRBD2 matching 8 bases. The CDR3 contains 15 residues. V was pared by 6 bases and J by 4 bases, with 8 bases of the junction left unmatched. Germline values: CDR1 LGHNA, CDR2 YNFKEQ. The CDR3 protein is CASSSLAGSYNEQFF. The DNA of the CDR3 is TGTGCCAGCAGTAGTTTAGCGGGATCTTACAATGAGCAGTTCTTC.

This chain links TRBV5-1 with TRBJ2-2; D is perhaps TRBD2 (5 bases). This CDR3 has 16 amino acids. CDR1 SGHRS and CDR2 YFSETQ come from the germline V gene. Trimming removed 2 bases at V and 0 bases at J, with 11 bases between. In DNA form, the CDR3 reads TGCGCCAGCAGCTTCCGGGGAACCGCGAACACCGGGGAGCTGTTTTTT. Translating it yields CASSFRGTANTGELFF. Full variable domain (missing parts from reference TRBV5-1 and TRBJ2-2): KAGVTQTPRYLIKTRGQQVTLSCSPISGHRSVSWYQQTPGQGLQFLFEYFSETQRNKGNFPGRFSGRQFSNSRSEMNVSTLELGDSALYLCASSFRGTANTGELFFGEGSRLTVL.

J is TRBJ1-4 and V is TRBV7-9; TRBD1 is a possible D gene (6 bases). This CDR3 region has 16 residues. Germline CDR1 and CDR2: SEHNR and FQNEAQ (reference sequence). V lost 5 bases, J lost 6 bases, and 19 bases lay in between. The CDR3 DNA follows: TGTGCCAGCAGCCCAATACAGGGACCCTCTCATGAAAAACTGTTTTTT. Protein: CASSPIQGPSHEKLFF.

This clone was found once. The chain links TRBV10-3 to TRBJ2-1; 10 bases line up with TRBD1. Germline V gives CDR1 ENHRY, CDR2 SYGVKD. The CDR3 covers 16 residues. Trimming at V came to 4 bases and at J to 4 bases, leaving 7 bases not matched to a gene. CDR3 coding DNA: TGTGCCATCAGTGGGCTCCGGGACAGGGGTTACAATGAGCAGTTCTTC. It translates to CAISGLRDRGYNEQFF.

V is TRBV5-4 and J is TRBJ1-2, with unresolved D. The CDR3 loop spans 16 amino acids. Per the germline V gene, CDR1 is SGHNT and CDR2 is YYREEE (reference sequence). V gave up 3 bases and J gave up 1 base, with 16 bases separating them. In DNA, the CDR3 is TGTGCCAGCAGCTCCCGGACTGCTAACCGTAACTATGGCTACACCTTC. This translates into CASSSRTANRNYGYTF.

This chain connects TRBV14 to TRBJ2-3, with TRBD2 matching 8 bases. J lost 14 bases, V lost 6 bases, and 10 bases had no gene match. CDR1 SGHDN and CDR2 FVKESK come from the germline V gene. This CDR3 has 12 residues. The DNA of the CDR3 is TGTGCCAGCAGTCAACGGGAGGGCCGGGGGTATTTT. Encoded protein: CASSQREGRGYF.

V gene TRBV9 combines with J gene TRBJ1-2; a possible D gene is TRBD1 (6 bases). This CDR3 contains 15 residues. Between the trimmed V and J ends, which lost 2 bases and 5 bases, there was a span of 16 bases. CDR1 SGDLS and CDR2 YYNGEE come from the germline V gene. The DNA of the CDR3 is TGTGCCAGCAGCGTTGCGGACAGACCTTATTATGGCTACACCTTC. It specifies CASSVADRPYYGYTF.

About this clone itself: Additional DNA sequences in this sample encode the identical CDR3. J is TRBJ1-2 and V is TRBV24-1, with TRBD1 matching over 8 bases. There are 15 residues in the CDR3. The germline V gene encodes CDR1 KGHDR and CDR2 SFDVKD. Trimming cost V 1 base and J 5 bases; bases outside gene matches: 5. Here the CDR3 reads CATSDLRQGLYGYTF. As DNA, the CDR3 is TGTGCCACCAGTGATTTACGACAGGGGCTGTATGGCTACACCTTC.

The CDR3 coding sequence is TGTGCCAGCAGCACTAGCGTAAGCTCCTACGAGCAGTACTTC. Translated, it gives CASSTSVSSYEQYF. The V gene is TRBV7-2, the J gene TRBJ2-7; 7 bases are a match to TRBD2. The length of the CDR3 is 14 residues. Germline CDR1 and CDR2: SGHTA and FQGNSA. The J segment lost 0 bases and the V segment lost 5 bases, leaving 4 bases of the junction unmatched.

The chain links TRBV18 to TRBJ1-2; 8 bases line up with TRBD1. V was clipped by 3 bases and J by 6 bases; unmatched bases: 6. The CDR3 runs to 14 residues. The germline CDR1 and CDR2 sequences are KGHSH and LQKENI. The CDR3 nucleotides are TGTGCCAGCTCACCTCAGACAGGGGAGGATGGCTACACCTTC. Its protein product is CASSPQTGEDGYTF.

This clone has only one observation. This sequence joins TRBV6-5 and TRBJ2-4, with D possibly matching TRBD2 (5 bases). The V end was cut by 4 bases, the J end by 1 base, with 14 bases between. CDR3 length: 16 amino acids. In germline, CDR1 is MNHEY, CDR2 SVGAGI. CDR3 amino acids: CASSSGLPGAKNIQYF. CDR3 coding DNA: TGTGCCAGCAGTTCGGGCCTCCCGGGGGCCAAAAACATTCAGTACTTC.

This chain uses TRBV19 with TRBJ2-1, with D possibly TRBD2 on 5 matching bases. V was pared by 5 bases and J by 3 bases, with 8 bases between. This CDR3 is built from 13 residues. Germline CDR1 reads LNHDA; CDR2 reads SQIVND (reference sequence). For the CDR3, the DNA is TGTGCCAGTAGTTTGGGAGTCTACAATGAGCAGTTCTTC. It specifies CASSLGVYNEQFF.

This clone came up a few times. The V gene is TRBV19, the J gene TRBJ2-7; 10 positions match TRBD1. The CDR3 has 15 amino acids. The germline V gene encodes CDR1 LNHDA and CDR2 SQIVND (reference sequence). Unmatched junction bases numbered 5, after V lost 4 bases and J lost 2 bases. CDR3 sequence reads: CASSTPGQGTYEQYF. CDR3 DNA sequence: TGTGCCAGTAGTACCCCGGGACAGGGGACCTACGAGCAGTACTTC.

This clone was counted a single time. The V gene is TRBV15, the J gene TRBJ1-2; possibly TRBD1 for D (6 bases). The CDR3 is made up of 16 amino acids. In germline, CDR1 is LNHNV, CDR2 YYDKDF (reference sequence). V was pared by 0 bases and J by 4 bases, with 15 bases between. This CDR3 is CATSRDQQGIFYGYTF. Here the CDR3 DNA reads TGTGCCACCAGCAGAGATCAGCAGGGGATTTTCTATGGCTACACCTTC. Full variable domain (rest looked up from reference TRBV15 and TRBJ1-2): DAMVIQNPRYQVTQFGKPVTLSCSQTLNHNVMYWYQQKSSQAPKLLFHYYDKDFNNEADTPDNFQSRRPNTSFCFLDIRSPGLGDTAMYLCATSRDQQGIFYGYTFGSGTRLTVV.

The J gene is TRBJ2-2, the V gene TRBV6-2 or TRBV6-3; D may be TRBD2 (5 bases). Trimming pared 5 bases from V and 6 bases from J, leaving 16 bases between. Germline values: CDR1 MNHEY, CDR2 SVGEGT. The CDR3 is 15 residues long. The CDR3 bases are TGTGCCAGCAGTCCCTCCCGAACCGGGGCCGGGGAGCTGTTTTTT. It encodes CASSPSRTGAGELFF.

The chain couples TRBV5-1 to TRBJ2-2; 9 bases line up with TRBD2. Germline CDR1 is SGHRS and CDR2 is YFSETQ. The CDR3 is made up of 15 amino acids. After removal of 1 base from V and 6 bases from J, the junction contained 4 bases not matched to a gene. The CDR3 region has the DNA TGCGCCAGCAGCTTGTCTCTAGCGGGACCCGGGGAGCTGTTTTTT. It is translated as CASSLSLAGPGELFF.

This chain links TRBV10-3 with TRBJ1-5; 7 bases align to TRBD1. Per the germline V gene, CDR1 is ENHRY and CDR2 is SYGVKD. The trim removed 0 bases at V and 5 bases at J, leaving 7 bases unmatched. The CDR3 is made up of 16 amino acids. CDR3 sequence (DNA): TGTGCCATCAGTGAGTCACGGGAGGGGGCGTATCAGCCCCAGCATTTT. Residues: CAISESREGAYQPQHF.

This clone was counted between two and nine times. The rearrangement links TRBV7-6 to TRBJ2-7; D is possibly TRBD1 (6 bases). V gave up 3 bases and J gave up 6 bases, with 18 bases separating them. The CDR3 loop spans 15 amino acids. Germline V gene lookup returns CDR1 SGHVS and CDR2 FNYEAQ. Written as DNA, the CDR3 is TGTGCCAGCAGCTTGATCGGACAGCCCTACGGCGAGCAGTACTTC. This gives the protein CASSLIGQPYGEQYF.